This T cell receptor (beta chain) appears in the sequencing data of a study of shared clonotypes between healthy human individuals. Study summary: Each donor's CD8 memory used one plate, CD8 naive two, each CD4 subset three.

Assay runs were performed at deep level. The authors distributed each subset's genomic DNA evenly over several immunoSEQ plates. Replicate PCRs for sorted subsets used 200 ng DNA; this equaled 25,000 to 30,000 T cell genomes. The data were produced by immunoSEQ multiplex PCR, yet TCRdb's version contains in-frame clones alone and is incomplete. The sample yields under 650,000 clones, 90% to 97% seen once. Only one count was recorded for this clone. The receptor was derived from a woman in her 30s in good health. Input material: naive CD4+ T cells sorted from blood. Subset noted: CD45RA+ positively selected.

The CDR3 sequence is CASSLSSRVVAGVREQYF. DNA for the CDR3: TGTGCCAGCAGCTTATCATCCAGGGTAGTAGCGGGAGTCAGGGAGCAGTACTTC. The chain joins TRBV7-9 to TRBJ2-7; 9 nucleotides match TRBD2. The CDR3 extends over 18 amino acids. CDR1 and CDR2 from the germline V gene are SEHNR and FQNEAQ (reference sequence). With 2 bases clipped from V and 7 bases from J, the junction kept 18 bases outside the gene matches.